This is a list of T cell receptor beta chains from one sample in a study of T cells in localized non-small cell lung cancer. Measured with immunoSEQ multiplex PCR; TCRdb has only the in-frame clones, and not every one. This sample carries about 9,600 clones, less than 95% of them seen once, and the ten largest clones take roughly a sixth. The material sequenced was peripheral blood, taken before any cancer treatment. The receptor set was obtained from a male donor older than 55 with stage III squamous cell lung carcinoma. The CDR3 runs from the conserved cysteine through the conserved F or W. A D gene is named only where the DNA matches it firmly. Not all rows give a size; the values are once, few, many and, for expanded clones, a class.

>NA|NA|TRBV28|TRBJ1-5
CASSTPSNQPQHF
TGTGCCAGCAGTACCCCCAGCAATCAGCCCCAGCATTTT
>NA|NA|TRBV9|TRBJ2-2
CASSPSQGSTGELFF
TGTGCCAGCAGCCCCAGCCAGGGTAGCACCGGGGAGCTGTTTTTT
>NA|NA|TRBV5-6|TRBJ1-6
CASSLVRSSKNSPLHF
TGTGCCAGCAGCTTGGTGAGGTCCAGCAAGAATTCACCCCTCCACTTT
>medium-sized|NA|TRBV6-1|TRBJ1-1
CASSENRDTEAFF
TGTGCCAGCAGTGAAAACAGAGACACTGAAGCTTTCTTT
>medium-sized|NA|TRBV5-6|TRBJ1-2
CASSFRVEGQANYGYTF
TGTGCCAGCAGCTTTCGGGTTGAAGGGCAGGCTAACTATGGCTACACCTTC
>NA|TRBD1|TRBV27|TRBJ1-6
CASSSLRQGVFSLHF
TGTGCCAGCAGTTCCTTGAGACAGGGGGTTTTTTCCCTCCACTTT
>medium-sized|TRBD1|TRBV9|TRBJ1-1
CASSVVGTGVGGTEAFF
TGTGCCAGCAGCGTAGTCGGGACAGGGGTTGGTGGCACTGAAGCTTTCTTT
>NA|NA|TRBV5-4|TRBJ1-4
CASSLGQGDEKLFF
TGTGCCAGCAGCTTGGGGCAGGGCGATGAAAAACTGTTTTTT
>NA|NA|TRBV29-1|TRBJ1-2
CSVLSGEGYTF
TGCAGCGTTCTGTCAGGGGAAGGCTACACCTTC
>NA|NA|TRBV2|TRBJ2-2
CASTGTGELFF
TGTGCCAGCACGGGCACCGGGGAGCTGTTTTTT
>once|NA|TRBV5-1|TRBJ2-1
CASSPEGGGPYNEQFF
TGCGCCAGCAGCCCGGAGGGGGGGGGCCCCTACAATGAGCAGTTCTTC
>once|NA|TRBV6-9|TRBJ1-6
CASSKDRGPMSPLHF
TGTGCCAGCAGTAAGGACCGCGGCCCTATGTCACCCCTCCACTTT
>NA|NA|TRBV18|TRBJ2-2
CASSPGTPNTGELFF
TGTGCCAGCTCACCCGGGACTCCCAACACCGGGGAGCTGTTTTTT
>few|TRBD2|TRBV5-1|TRBJ2-3
CASSLVGGLGTDTQYF
TGCGCCAGCAGCTTGGTCGGGGGGTTGGGCACAGATACGCAGTATTTT
>NA|TRBD2|TRBV9|TRBJ2-1
CASSVGSGALPYNEQFF
TGTGCCAGCAGCGTAGGCAGCGGGGCCCTTCCTTACAATGAGCAGTTCTTC
>NA|NA|TRBV7-6|TRBJ2-2
CASSLAGLGAGELFF
TGTGCCAGCAGCTTAGCGGGTTTGGGAGCCGGGGAGCTGTTTTTT
>NA|NA|TRBV19|TRBJ2-3
CASSIRGSSTDTQYF
TGTGCCAGTAGTATACGAGGGTCCTCCACAGATACGCAGTATTTT
>NA|NA|TRBV5-6|TRBJ1-1
CASSLGRNTEAFF
TGTGCCAGCAGCTTGGGCAGGAACACTGAAGCTTTCTTT
>NA|TRBD1|TRBV5-6|TRBJ1-6
CASSDTGTGLSSPLHF
TGTGCCAGCAGCGATACCGGGACAGGATTAAGTTCACCCCTCCACTTT
>once|NA|TRBV30|TRBJ2-5
CAWSVFGNLQETQYF
TGTGCCTGGAGTGTTTTCGGGAATTTACAAGAGACCCAGTACTTC
>NA|NA|TRBV14|TRBJ2-7
CASSQDAGISYEQYF
TGTGCCAGCAGCCAAGACGCCGGGATCTCCTACGAGCAGTACTTC
>NA|TRBD1|TRBV7-8|TRBJ1-1
CASSLTGGNTEAFF
TGTGCCAGCAGCTTAACAGGGGGCAACACTGAAGCTTTCTTT
>large|TRBD1|TRBV28|TRBJ1-6
CASSPGGDNSPLHF
TGTGCCAGCAGCCCAGGGGGTGATAATTCACCCCTCCACTTT
>NA|NA|TRBV29-1|TRBJ1-2
CSVEGRGFDGYTF
TGCAGCGTTGAAGGCAGGGGATTCGATGGCTACACCTTC
>NA|NA|TRBV18|TRBJ1-6
CASSPGGVNSPLHF
TGTGCCAGCTCACCGGGAGGGGTTAATTCACCCCTCCACTTT
>NA|TRBD1|TRBV18|TRBJ1-1
CASSPQQGDTEAFF
TGTGCCAGCTCACCGCAACAGGGGGACACTGAAGCTTTCTTT